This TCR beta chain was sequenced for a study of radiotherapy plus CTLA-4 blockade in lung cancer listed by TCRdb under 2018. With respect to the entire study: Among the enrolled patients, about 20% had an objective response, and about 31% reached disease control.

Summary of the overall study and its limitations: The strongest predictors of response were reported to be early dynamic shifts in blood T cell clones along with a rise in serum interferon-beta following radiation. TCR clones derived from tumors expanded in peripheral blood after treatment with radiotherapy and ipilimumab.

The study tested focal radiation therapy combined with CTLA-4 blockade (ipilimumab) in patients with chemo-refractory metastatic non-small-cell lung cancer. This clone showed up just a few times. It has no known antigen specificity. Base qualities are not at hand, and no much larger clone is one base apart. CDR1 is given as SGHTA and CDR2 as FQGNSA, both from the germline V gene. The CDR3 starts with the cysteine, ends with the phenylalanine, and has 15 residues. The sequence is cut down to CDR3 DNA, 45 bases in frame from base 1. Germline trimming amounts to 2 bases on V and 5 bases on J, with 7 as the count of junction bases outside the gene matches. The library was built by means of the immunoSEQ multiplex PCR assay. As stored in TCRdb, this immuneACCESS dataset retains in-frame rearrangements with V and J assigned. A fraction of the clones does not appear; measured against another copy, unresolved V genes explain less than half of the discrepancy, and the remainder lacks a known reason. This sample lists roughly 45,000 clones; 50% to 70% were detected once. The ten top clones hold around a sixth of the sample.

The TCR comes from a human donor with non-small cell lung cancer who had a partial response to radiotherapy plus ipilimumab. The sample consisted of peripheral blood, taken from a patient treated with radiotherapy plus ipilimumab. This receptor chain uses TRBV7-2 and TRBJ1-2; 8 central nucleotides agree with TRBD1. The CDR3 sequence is CASSLPGQGRYGYTF. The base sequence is TGTGCCAGCAGCTTACCCGGACAGGGAAGATATGGCTACACCTTC. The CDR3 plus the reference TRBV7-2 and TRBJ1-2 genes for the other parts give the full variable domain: GAGVSQSPSNKVTEKGKDVELRCDPISGHTALYWYRQSLGQGLEFLIYFQGNSAPDKSGLPSDRFSAERTGGSVSTLTIQRTQQEDSAVYLCASSLPGQGRYGYTFGSGTRLTVV.